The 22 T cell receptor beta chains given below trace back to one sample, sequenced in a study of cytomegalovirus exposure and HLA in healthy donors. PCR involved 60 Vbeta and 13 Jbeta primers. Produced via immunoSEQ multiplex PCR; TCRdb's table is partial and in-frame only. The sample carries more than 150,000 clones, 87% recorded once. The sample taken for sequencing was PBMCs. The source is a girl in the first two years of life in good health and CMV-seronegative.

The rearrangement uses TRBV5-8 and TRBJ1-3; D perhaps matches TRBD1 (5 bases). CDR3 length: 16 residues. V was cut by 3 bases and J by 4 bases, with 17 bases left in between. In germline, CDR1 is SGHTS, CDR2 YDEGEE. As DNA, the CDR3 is TGTGCCAGCAGCTCGCGACAGCTTAGGTGGGGAAACACCATATATTTT. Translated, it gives CASSSRQLRWGNTIYF.

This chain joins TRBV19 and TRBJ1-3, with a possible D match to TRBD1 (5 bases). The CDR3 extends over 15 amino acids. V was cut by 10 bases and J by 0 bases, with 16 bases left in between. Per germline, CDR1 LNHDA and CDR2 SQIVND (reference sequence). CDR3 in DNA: TGTGCCACGCTTAACAGGCCCAGCTCTGGAAACACCATATATTTT. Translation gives CATLNRPSSGNTIYF.

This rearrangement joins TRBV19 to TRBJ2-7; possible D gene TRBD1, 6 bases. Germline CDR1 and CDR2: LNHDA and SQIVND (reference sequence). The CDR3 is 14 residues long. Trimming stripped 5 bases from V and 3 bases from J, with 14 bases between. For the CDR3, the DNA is TGTGCCAGTAGTTCTAGGACAGTTAGCTACGAGCAGTACTTC. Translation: CASSSRTVSYEQYF.

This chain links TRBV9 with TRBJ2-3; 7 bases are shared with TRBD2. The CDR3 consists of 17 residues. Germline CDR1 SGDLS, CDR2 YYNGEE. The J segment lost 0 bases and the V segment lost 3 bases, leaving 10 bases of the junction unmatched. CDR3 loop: CASSAPGWGGSTDTQYF. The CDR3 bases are TGTGCCAGCAGCGCCCCGGGGTGGGGGGGTAGCACAGATACGCAGTATTTT.

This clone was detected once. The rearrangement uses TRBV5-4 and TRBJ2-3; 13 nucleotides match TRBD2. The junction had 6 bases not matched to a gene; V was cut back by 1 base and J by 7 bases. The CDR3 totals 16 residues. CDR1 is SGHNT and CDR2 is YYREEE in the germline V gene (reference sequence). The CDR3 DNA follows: TGTGCCAGCAGCTTGCCCGGACTAGCGGGAGTAAATACGCAGTATTTT. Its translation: CASSLPGLAGVNTQYF.

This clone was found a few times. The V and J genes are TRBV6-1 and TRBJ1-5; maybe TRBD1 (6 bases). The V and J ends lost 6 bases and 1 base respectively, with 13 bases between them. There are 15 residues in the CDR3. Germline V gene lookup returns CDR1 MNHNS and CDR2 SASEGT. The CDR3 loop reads CASSVEGGSNQPQHF. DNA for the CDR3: TGTGCCAGCAGCGTCGAGGGGGGGAGCAATCAGCCCCAGCATTTT.

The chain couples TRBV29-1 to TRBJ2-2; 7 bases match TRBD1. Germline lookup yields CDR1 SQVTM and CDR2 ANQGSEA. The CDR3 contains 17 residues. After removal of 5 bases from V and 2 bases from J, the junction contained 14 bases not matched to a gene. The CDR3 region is CSVRGGAFVRNTGELFF. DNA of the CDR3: TGCAGCGTTAGAGGGGGCGCGTTCGTCCGAAACACCGGGGAGCTGTTTTTT.

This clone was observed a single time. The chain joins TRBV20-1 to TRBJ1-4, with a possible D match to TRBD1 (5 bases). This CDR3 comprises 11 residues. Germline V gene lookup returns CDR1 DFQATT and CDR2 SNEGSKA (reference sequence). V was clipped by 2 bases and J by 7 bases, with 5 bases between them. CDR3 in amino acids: CSARRGEKLFF. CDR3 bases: TGCAGTGCTAGAAGGGGTGAAAAACTGTTTTTT.

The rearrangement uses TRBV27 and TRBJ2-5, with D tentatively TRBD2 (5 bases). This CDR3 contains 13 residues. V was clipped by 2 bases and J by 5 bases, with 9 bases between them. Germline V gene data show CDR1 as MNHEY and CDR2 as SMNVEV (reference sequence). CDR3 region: CASSLRGAETQYF. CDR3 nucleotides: TGTGCCAGCAGTTTACGGGGTGCTGAGACCCAGTACTTC.

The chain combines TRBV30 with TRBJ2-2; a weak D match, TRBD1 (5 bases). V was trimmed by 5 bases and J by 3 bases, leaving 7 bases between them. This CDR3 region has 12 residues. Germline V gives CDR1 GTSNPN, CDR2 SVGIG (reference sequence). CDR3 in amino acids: CAWGADTGELFF. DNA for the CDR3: TGTGCCTGGGGGGCCGACACCGGGGAGCTGTTTTTT. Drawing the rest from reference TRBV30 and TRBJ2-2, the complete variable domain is SQTIHQWPATLVQPVGSPLSLECTVEGTSNPNLYWYRQAAGRGLQLLFYSVGIGQISSEVPQNLSASRPQDRQFILSSKKLLLSDSGFYLCAWGADTGELFFGEGSRLTVL.

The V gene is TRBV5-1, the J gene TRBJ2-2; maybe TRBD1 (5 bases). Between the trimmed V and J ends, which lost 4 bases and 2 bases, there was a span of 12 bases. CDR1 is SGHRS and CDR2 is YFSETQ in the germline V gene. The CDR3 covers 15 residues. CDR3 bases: TGCGCCAGCAGCAGACAGATTACTAACACCGGGGAGCTGTTTTTT. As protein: CASSRQITNTGELFF.

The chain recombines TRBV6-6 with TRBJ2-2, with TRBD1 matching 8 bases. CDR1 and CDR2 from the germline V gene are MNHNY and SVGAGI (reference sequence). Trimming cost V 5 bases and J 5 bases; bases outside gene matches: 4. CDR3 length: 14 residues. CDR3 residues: CASSGQGTTGELFF. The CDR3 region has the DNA TGTGCCAGCAGTGGACAGGGTACGACCGGGGAGCTGTTTTTT.

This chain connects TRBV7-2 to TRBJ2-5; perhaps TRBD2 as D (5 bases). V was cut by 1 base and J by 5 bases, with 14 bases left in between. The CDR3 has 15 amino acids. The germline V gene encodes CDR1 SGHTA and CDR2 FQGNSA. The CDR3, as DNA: TGTGCCAGCAGCTTAGTTGCCGGGCCGGGGGAGACCCAGTACTTC. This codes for CASSLVAGPGETQYF.

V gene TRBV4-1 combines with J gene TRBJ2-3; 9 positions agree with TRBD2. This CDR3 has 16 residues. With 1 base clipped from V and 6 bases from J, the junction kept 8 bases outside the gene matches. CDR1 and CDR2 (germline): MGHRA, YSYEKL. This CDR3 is CASSQAPILAGDTQYF. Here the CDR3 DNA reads TGCGCCAGCAGCCAAGCTCCCATTCTAGCGGGGGATACGCAGTATTTT.

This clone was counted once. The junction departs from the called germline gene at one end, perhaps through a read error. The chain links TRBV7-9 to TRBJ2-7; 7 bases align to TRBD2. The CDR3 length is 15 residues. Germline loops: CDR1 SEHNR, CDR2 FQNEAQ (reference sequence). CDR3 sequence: CSSSLKGAGDYEQYF. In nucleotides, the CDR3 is TGTTCCAGCAGCTTAAAAGGGGCGGGAGATTACGAGCAGTACTTC. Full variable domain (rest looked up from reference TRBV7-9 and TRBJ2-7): DTGVSQNPRHKITKRGQNVTFRCDPISEHNRLYWYRQTLGQGPEFLTYFQNEAQLEKSRLLSDRFSAERPKGSFSTLEIQRTEQGDSAMYLCSSSLKGAGDYEQYFGPGTRLTVT.

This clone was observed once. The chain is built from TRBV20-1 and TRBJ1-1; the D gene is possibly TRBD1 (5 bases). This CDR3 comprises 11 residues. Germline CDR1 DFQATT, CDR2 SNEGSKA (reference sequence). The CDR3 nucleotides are TGCAGCAAAACAGGTCTCACTGAAGCTTTCTTT. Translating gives CSKTGLTEAFF.

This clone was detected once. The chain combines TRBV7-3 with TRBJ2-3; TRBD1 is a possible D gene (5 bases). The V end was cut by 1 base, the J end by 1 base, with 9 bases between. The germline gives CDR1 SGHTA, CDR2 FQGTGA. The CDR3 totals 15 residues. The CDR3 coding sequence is TGTGCCAGCAGCTTAAATCAGGGTGGCACAGATACGCAGTATTTT. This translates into CASSLNQGGTDTQYF.

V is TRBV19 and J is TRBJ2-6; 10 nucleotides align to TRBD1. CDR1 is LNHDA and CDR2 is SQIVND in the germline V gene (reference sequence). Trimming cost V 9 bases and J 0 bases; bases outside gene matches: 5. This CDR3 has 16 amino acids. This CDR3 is CASRDRGYSGANVLTF. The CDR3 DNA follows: TGTGCCAGCCGGGACAGGGGATACTCTGGGGCCAACGTCCTGACTTTC.

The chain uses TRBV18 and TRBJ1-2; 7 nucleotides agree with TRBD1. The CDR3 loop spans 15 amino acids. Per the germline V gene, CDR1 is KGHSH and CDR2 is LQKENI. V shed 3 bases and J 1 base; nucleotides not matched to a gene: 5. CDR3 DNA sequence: TGTGCCAGCTCACCCGGGACAGCCGTTAACTATGGCTACACCTTC. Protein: CASSPGTAVNYGYTF.

The CDR3 sequence is CASSPLRFGETQYF. The CDR3 nucleotides are TGTGCCAGCAGCCCTTTGCGTTTCGGAGAGACCCAGTACTTC. V is TRBV7-9 and J is TRBJ2-5; D not certain. Trimming removed 5 bases from V and 4 bases from J, with 14 bases in between. This CDR3 has 14 residues. From germline, CDR1 is SEHNR and CDR2 FQNEAQ (reference sequence).

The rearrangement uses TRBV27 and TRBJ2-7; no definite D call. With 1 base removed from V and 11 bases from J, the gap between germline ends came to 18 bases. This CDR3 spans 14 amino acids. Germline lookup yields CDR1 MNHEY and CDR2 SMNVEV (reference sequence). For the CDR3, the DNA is TGTGCCAGCAGTTTATTTTCTGGTGTCCAGGAAGAGTACTTC. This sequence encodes CASSLFSGVQEEYF.

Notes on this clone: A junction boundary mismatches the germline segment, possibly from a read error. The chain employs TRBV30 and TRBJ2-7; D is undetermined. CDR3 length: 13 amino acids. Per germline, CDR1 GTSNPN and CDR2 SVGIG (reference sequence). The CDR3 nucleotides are TGTGCCTGGAGGAAGGTTAGCTCCTACGAGCAGCACTTC. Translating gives CAWRKVSSYEQHF.